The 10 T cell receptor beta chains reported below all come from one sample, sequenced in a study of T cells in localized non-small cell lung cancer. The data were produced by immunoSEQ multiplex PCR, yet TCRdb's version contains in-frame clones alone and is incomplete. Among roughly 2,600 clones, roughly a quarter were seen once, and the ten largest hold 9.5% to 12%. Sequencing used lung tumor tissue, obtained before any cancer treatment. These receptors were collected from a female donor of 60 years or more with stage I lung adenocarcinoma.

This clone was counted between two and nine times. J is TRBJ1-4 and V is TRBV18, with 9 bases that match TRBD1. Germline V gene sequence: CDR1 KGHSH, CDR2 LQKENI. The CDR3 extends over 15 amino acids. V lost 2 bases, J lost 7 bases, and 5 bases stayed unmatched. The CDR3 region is CASSPADRGTEKLFF. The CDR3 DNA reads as TGTGCCAGCTCACCAGCAGACAGGGGGACTGAAAAACTGTTTTTT. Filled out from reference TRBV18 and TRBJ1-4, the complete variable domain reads NAGVMQNPRHLVRRRGQEARLRCSPMKGHSHVYWYRQLPEEGLKFMVYLQKENIIDESGMPKERFSAEFPKEGPSILRIQQVVRGDSAAYFCASSPADRGTEKLFFGSGTQLSVL.

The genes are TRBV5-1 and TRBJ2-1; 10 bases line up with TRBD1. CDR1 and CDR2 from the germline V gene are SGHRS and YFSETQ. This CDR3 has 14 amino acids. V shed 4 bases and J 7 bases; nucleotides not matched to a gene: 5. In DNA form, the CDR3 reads TGCGCCAGCAGCATGGGACAGGGGACGAATGAGCAGTTCTTC. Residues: CASSMGQGTNEQFF.

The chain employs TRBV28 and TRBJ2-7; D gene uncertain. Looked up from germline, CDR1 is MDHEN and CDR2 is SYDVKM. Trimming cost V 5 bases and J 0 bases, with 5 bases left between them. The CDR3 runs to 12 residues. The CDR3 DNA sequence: TGTGCCAGCAGTCTCAGCTCCTACGAGCAGTACTTC. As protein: CASSLSSYEQYF.

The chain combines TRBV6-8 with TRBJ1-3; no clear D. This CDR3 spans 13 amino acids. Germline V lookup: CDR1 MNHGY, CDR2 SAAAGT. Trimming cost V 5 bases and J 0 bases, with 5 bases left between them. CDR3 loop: CASSSPSGNTIYF. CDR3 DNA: TGTGCCAGCAGTAGCCCCTCTGGAAACACCATATATTTT.

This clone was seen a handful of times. In nucleotides, the CDR3 is TGTGCCAGTAGCCCTAGCGGGAGCACCGGGGAGCTGTTTTTT. It codes for CASSPSGSTGELFF. V is TRBV19 and J is TRBJ2-2, with TRBD2 matching 10 bases. CDR3 length: 14 amino acids. V lost 6 bases to trimming and J lost 4 bases; unmatched junction nucleotides: 2. The V gene's germline CDR1 is LNHDA and CDR2 SQIVND (reference sequence). The variable domain in full, with the rest retrieved from reference TRBV19 and TRBJ2-2, is DGGITQSPKYLFRKEGQNVTLSCEQNLNHDAMYWYRQDPGQGLRLIYYSQIVNDFQKGDIAEGYSVSREKKESFPLTVTSAQKNPTAFYLCASSPSGSTGELFFGEGSRLTVL.

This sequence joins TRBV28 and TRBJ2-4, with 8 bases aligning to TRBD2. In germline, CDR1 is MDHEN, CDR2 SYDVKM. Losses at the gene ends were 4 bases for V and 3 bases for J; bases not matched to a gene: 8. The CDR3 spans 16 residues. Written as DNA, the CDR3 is TGTGCCAGCAGTTCCTATAGCGGGAACGACAAAAACATTCAGTACTTC. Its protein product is CASSSYSGNDKNIQYF.

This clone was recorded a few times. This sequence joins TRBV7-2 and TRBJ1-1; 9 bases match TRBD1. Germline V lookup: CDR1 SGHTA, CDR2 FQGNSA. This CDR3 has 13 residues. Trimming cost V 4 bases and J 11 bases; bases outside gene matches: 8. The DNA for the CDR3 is TGTGCCAGCAGCTATTACAGGGGGCGTGAGGCTTTCTTT. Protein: CASSYYRGREAFF.

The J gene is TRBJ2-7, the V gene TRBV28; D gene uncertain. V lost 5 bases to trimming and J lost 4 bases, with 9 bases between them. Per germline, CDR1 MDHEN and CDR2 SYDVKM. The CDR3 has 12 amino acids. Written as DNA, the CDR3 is TGTGCCAGCAGTGTGAGCTCATACGAGCAGTACTTC. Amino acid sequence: CASSVSSYEQYF.

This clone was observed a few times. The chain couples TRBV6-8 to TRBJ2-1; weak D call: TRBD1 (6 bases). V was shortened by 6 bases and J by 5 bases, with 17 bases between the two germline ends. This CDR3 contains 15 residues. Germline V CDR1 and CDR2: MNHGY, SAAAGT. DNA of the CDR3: TGTGCCAGCAGGAACAGGGCATTCGAGGACAATGAGCAGTTCTTC. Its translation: CASRNRAFEDNEQFF.

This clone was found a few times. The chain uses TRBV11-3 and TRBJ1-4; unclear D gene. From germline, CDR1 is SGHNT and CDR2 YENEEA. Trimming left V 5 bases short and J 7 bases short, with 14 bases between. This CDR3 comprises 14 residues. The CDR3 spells CASSLPGPGEKLFF. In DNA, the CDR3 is TGTGCCAGCAGCCTGCCCGGGCCCGGTGAAAAACTGTTTTTT.